These 30 T cell receptor beta chains came from one sample sequenced in a study of early T cells in non-severe SARS-CoV-2 infection. TCRdb processed the 5' RACE reads anew with MiXCR; each CDR3 protein has one entry. The sample lists approximately 70,000 distinct CDR3 sequences, less than 15% occurring once. The sample was whole blood. The receptor set was obtained from an adult who was a healthcare worker with PCR-confirmed SARS-CoV-2 infection or an uninfected control (not recorded which).

In this sample, this clonotype turned up a few times. The J gene is TRBJ2-2, the V gene TRBV5-1; D is unresolved. This CDR3 comprises 14 residues. Germline values: CDR1 SGHRS, CDR2 YFSETQ. V lost 5 bases and J lost 3, with 11 bases in between. CDR3 bases: TGCGCCAGCAGGGTGGACGGCGACACCGGGGAGCTGTTTTTT. Translating gives CASRVDGDTGELFF.

The J gene is TRBJ1-6, the V gene TRBV7-2; possible D gene TRBD1, 5 bases. The V end lost 4 bases, the J end lost 12 bases, and 13 bases lay between the germline ends. The CDR3 runs to 13 residues. Germline values: CDR1 SGHTA, CDR2 FQGNSA. CDR3 amino acids: CASSSDPGLPLHF. CDR3 bases: TGTGCCAGCAGCTCCGACCCAGGGTTACCCCTCCACTTT.

The chain combines TRBV6-2 or TRBV6-3 with TRBJ2-6, with D perhaps matching TRBD2 (5 bases). Trimming pared 2 bases from V and 4 bases from J, leaving 15 bases between. CDR1 is MNHEY and CDR2 is SVGEGT in the germline V gene. The CDR3 extends over 17 amino acids. The CDR3 DNA sequence: TGTGCCAGCAGTTACCGTTCGGGGAACGACGGGGCCAACGTCCTGACTTTC. Translation: CASSYRSGNDGANVLTF.

This clonotype was counted many times. V usage is TRBV29-1 and J usage is TRBJ1-2; D remains unclear. This CDR3 region has 11 residues. Per germline, CDR1 SQVTM and CDR2 ANQGSEA. The germline V and J ends were trimmed by 3 bases and 8 bases, with 10 bases remaining between them. The CDR3 is CSVEQEWGYTF. The DNA of the CDR3 is TGCAGCGTTGAGCAGGAGTGGGGCTACACCTTC.

This clonotype was recorded many times. This chain joins TRBV5-8 and TRBJ2-3, with D perhaps TRBD2 (6 bases). The germline V gene has CDR1 SGHTS and CDR2 YDEGEE. The V gene lost 2 bases and the J gene lost 4 bases, with 14 bases spanning the gap. The CDR3 length is 15 residues. The CDR3 loop reads CASSFSGFRADTQYF. The CDR3 bases are TGTGCCAGCAGCTTTAGCGGATTCAGGGCAGATACGCAGTATTTT. The full variable domain, with the rest looked up from reference TRBV5-8 and TRBJ2-3, is EAGVTQSPTHLIKTRGQQATLRCSPISGHTSVYWYQQALGLGLQFLLWYDEGEERNRGNFPPRFSGRQFPNYSSELNVNALELEDSALYLCASSFSGFRADTQYFGPGTRLTVL.

Written as DNA, the CDR3 is TGTGCCAGCAGTTTGGCGGGGACAGGGGCTGAAGCTTTCTTT. It yields the protein CASSLAGTGAEAFF. This sequence joins TRBV12-3 or TRBV12-4 and TRBJ1-1, with 10 bases lining up with TRBD1. The CDR3 spans 14 residues. V dropped 3 bases and J dropped 6; count of bases not matched to a gene: 4.

The rearrangement uses TRBV21-1 and TRBJ1-6; the DNA was not compared with TRBD1, the D call given in the table. TRBV21-1 has pseudogene status. The CDR3 contains 13 residues. The CDR3 is CASRRGYNSPLHF. As DNA, the CDR3 is TGTGCCAGCAGACGGGGGTATAATTCACCCCTCCACTTT.

CDR3 sequence reads: CASTLQPGQETQYF. The CDR3 nucleotides read TGCGCCAGCACCCTTCAGCCGGGGCAAGAGACCCAGTACTTC. This chain links TRBV5-1 with TRBJ2-5; tentatively, D is TRBD2 (5 bases). Germline CDR1 SGHRS, CDR2 YFSETQ. V lost 6 bases and J 2 bases, leaving 14 bases between the germline ends. The CDR3 has 14 amino acids.

This clonotype has a count of ten or more. The rearrangement uses TRBV9 and TRBJ2-2; 7 nucleotides agree with TRBD2. V lost 0 bases to trimming and J lost 6 bases; unmatched junction nucleotides: 8. CDR1 SGDLS and CDR2 YYNGEE come from the germline V gene. CDR3 length: 16 amino acids. CDR3 protein: CASSVAGAGRPGELFF. CDR3 in DNA: TGTGCCAGCAGCGTAGCGGGAGCGGGGAGGCCCGGGGAGCTGTTTTTT.

This clonotype was counted a few times. The rearrangement joins TRBV2 to TRBJ2-5; TRBD1 is a possible D gene (6 bases). Germline V gene data show CDR1 as SNHLY and CDR2 as FYNNEI. CDR3 length: 15 residues. Between the trimmed V and J ends, which lost 6 bases and 5 bases, there was a span of 19 bases. CDR3 nucleotides: TGTGCCAGCAGCCGCCCGACAGGCCACGGGGAGACCCAGTACTTC. Its translation is CASSRPTGHGETQYF.

The sample holds many counts of this clonotype. This sequence joins TRBV7-2 and TRBJ2-5; D is uncertain. CDR1 and CDR2 from the germline V gene are SGHTA and FQGNSA. The CDR3 has 13 amino acids. Trimming took off 1 base at V and 2 bases at J, with 5 bases between the two ends. CDR3 DNA sequence: TGTGCCAGCAGCTTAGTAGATCAAGAGACCCAGTACTTC. Residues: CASSLVDQETQYF.

This clonotype has at least ten counts. The chain carries TRBV27 and TRBJ2-7, with 7 bases aligning to TRBD1. The CDR3 is 12 residues long. From germline, CDR1 is MNHEY and CDR2 SMNVEV (reference sequence). The V and J ends lost 6 bases and 6 bases, in that order; junction bases with no gene match: 5. CDR3 residues: CASRTGPSEQYF. CDR3 sequence (DNA): TGTGCCAGCAGGACAGGGCCCAGCGAGCAGTACTTC.

This clonotype came up a few times. The J gene is TRBJ1-5, the V gene TRBV29-1; TRBD1 might be the D (6 bases). The V and J ends lost 4 bases and 3 bases respectively, with 10 bases between them. CDR1 and CDR2 (germline): SQVTM, ANQGSEA. The CDR3 sequence is 13 residues long. The CDR3 sequence is CSVAGATNQPQHF. CDR3 coding DNA: TGCAGCGTTGCGGGGGCCACCAATCAGCCCCAGCATTTT.

In its sample, this clonotype was seen many times. The chain recombines TRBV12-3 or TRBV12-4 with TRBJ2-1, with D perhaps matching TRBD2 (5 bases). The length of the CDR3 is 14 residues. V was trimmed by 0 bases and J by 8 bases, leaving 11 bases between them. CDR3 sequence (DNA): TGTGCCAGCAGTTTAGCGGGAGATTTCGATGAGCAGTTCTTC. This gives the protein CASSLAGDFDEQFF.

The V gene is TRBV25-1, the J gene TRBJ2-7, with TRBD1 matching over 7 bases. Germline V CDR1 and CDR2: MGHDK, SYGVNS. The CDR3 extends over 13 amino acids. V shed 3 bases, J shed 4 bases, and the junction held 3 bases outside the gene matches. CDR3 DNA sequence: TGTGCCAGCAGTGACCCGGGACAGTACGAGCAGTACTTC. Translation: CASSDPGQYEQYF.

This clonotype has only a few counts. V and J are TRBV11-1 and TRBJ2-3; D call uncertain. The germline gives CDR1 SGHAT, CDR2 FQDESV (reference sequence). The CDR3 runs 14 residues. Trimming removed 3 bases from V and 0 bases from J, with 7 bases in between. The CDR3 DNA follows: TGTGCCAGCAGCTTGACTCCTAGCACAGATACGCAGTATTTT. This translates into CASSLTPSTDTQYF. Based on the CDR3 plus reference TRBV11-1 and TRBJ2-3, the full variable domain is EAEVAQSPRYKITEKSQAVAFWCDPISGHATLYWYRQILGQGPELLVQFQDESVVDDSQLPKDRFSAERLKGVDSTLKIQPAELGDSAMYLCASSLTPSTDTQYFGPGTRLTVL.

This chain joins TRBV7-9 and TRBJ2-7; D tentatively fits TRBD1 or TRBD2 (6 bases each). Germline-derived CDR1 and CDR2 are SEHNR and FQNEAQ (reference sequence). The CDR3 runs to 14 residues. V lost 6 bases, J lost 1 base, and 13 bases lay in between. The CDR3 DNA reads as TGTGCCAGCAGACTACAGGGAGGATCCTACGAGCAGTACTTC. Its translation is CASRLQGGSYEQYF.

Ten or more counts support this clonotype. The V and J genes are TRBV10-2 and TRBJ1-2, with no clear D. Germline V gives CDR1 WSHSY, CDR2 SAAADI. This CDR3 has 12 residues. V lost 8 bases, J lost 7 bases, and 14 bases lay in between. This chain's CDR3 is CASASSAAGYTF. DNA for the CDR3: TGCGCCAGCGCTTCATCGGCGGCTGGCTACACCTTC.

As for this clonotype: One base away lies a much larger clone, so this may be a sequencing read error. This chain joins TRBV12-3 or TRBV12-4 and TRBJ2-2; the D gene is possibly TRBD2 (6 bases). CDR3 length: 16 amino acids. For the CDR3, the DNA is TGTCCCAGCAGACGAAGCATGCTAGCGAGCACCGGGGAGCTGTTTTTT. This encodes CPSRRSMLASTGELFF.

At least ten counts were recorded for this clonotype. The gene calls are TRBV7-9 and TRBJ2-3, with D perhaps matching TRBD2 (6 bases). CDR1 and CDR2 from the germline V gene are SEHNR and FQNEAQ (reference sequence). V lost 3 bases and J lost 3, with 10 bases in between. The CDR3 runs to 14 residues. As DNA, the CDR3 is TGTGCCAGCAGCTTTCCACGGGGGACAGATACGCAGTATTTT. This sequence encodes CASSFPRGTDTQYF.

The J gene is TRBJ1-1, the V gene TRBV7-2; tentative D call: TRBD1 (5 bases). The germline V gene encodes CDR1 SGHTA and CDR2 FQGNSA. The germline V and J ends were trimmed by 5 bases and 7 bases, with 20 bases remaining between them. The CDR3 totals 15 residues. As DNA, the CDR3 is TGTGCCAGCAGCCCACCGGGGCCTCGGTTCGGTGAAGCTTTCTTT. As protein: CASSPPGPRFGEAFF.

This clonotype was found a few times. The V gene is TRBV7-6, the J gene TRBJ2-3, with D maybe TRBD1 (6 bases). Germline values: CDR1 SGHVS, CDR2 FNYEAQ. CDR3 length: 15 residues. The V end lost 4 bases, the J end lost 0 bases, and 11 bases lay between the germline ends. CDR3 in DNA: TGTGCCAGCAGCTATCAAGACAGGAGCACAGATACGCAGTATTTT. Its protein is CASSYQDRSTDTQYF.

The genes are TRBV11-2 and TRBJ2-3, with TRBD2 identical over 8 bases. The CDR3 totals 17 residues. Germline V gene lookup returns CDR1 SGHAT and CDR2 FQNNGV. V lost 5 bases to trimming and J lost 1 base; unmatched junction nucleotides: 11. The CDR3 sequence is CASSPGVLAGRTDTQYF. The CDR3 DNA sequence: TGTGCCAGCAGCCCCGGGGTGTTAGCGGGGCGCACAGATACGCAGTATTTT.

The rearrangement joins TRBV2 to TRBJ2-7, with 11 bases matching TRBD2. This CDR3 is 17 amino acids long. The J segment lost 6 bases and the V segment lost 2 bases, leaving 12 bases of the junction unmatched. In germline, CDR1 is SNHLY, CDR2 FYNNEI. The CDR3 region is CASSERSGGASVGEQYF. The CDR3 DNA reads TGTGCCAGCAGTGAACGTAGCGGGGGGGCCTCCGTCGGCGAGCAGTACTTC.

This clonotype turned up a few times. This sequence joins TRBV5-1 and TRBJ2-1, with D perhaps TRBD1 or TRBD2 (6 bases each). Germline CDR1 is SGHRS and CDR2 is YFSETQ. V dropped 1 base and J dropped 6 bases, with 11 bases sitting between them. There are 14 residues in the CDR3. CDR3 bases: TGCGCCAGCAGCTTGTCAGGGGACTCCAATGAGCAGTTCTTC. Its translation is CASSLSGDSNEQFF. The variable domain in full, completed from reference TRBV5-1 and TRBJ2-1, reads KAGVTQTPRYLIKTRGQQVTLSCSPISGHRSVSWYQQTPGQGLQFLFEYFSETQRNKGNFPGRFSGRQFSNSRSEMNVSTLELGDSALYLCASSLSGDSNEQFFGPGTRLTVL.

V usage is TRBV5-6 and J usage is TRBJ1-4, with D maybe TRBD1 (6 bases). Germline assignment: CDR1 SGHDT and CDR2 YYEEEE. Trimming removed 1 base at V and 8 bases at J, with 12 bases between. The CDR3 covers 14 residues. CDR3 nucleotide sequence: TGTGCCAGCAGCTTGTGGGGGGCTGGAGAAAAACTGTTTTTT. This encodes CASSLWGAGEKLFF.

V and J are TRBV6-2 or TRBV6-3 and TRBJ1-1, with no clear D. The CDR3 consists of 14 residues. Germline V gene sequence: CDR1 MNHEY, CDR2 SVGEGT. V was shortened by 8 bases and J by 0 bases, with 13 bases between the two germline ends. For the CDR3, the DNA is TGTGCCAGCCTTGATCCTACACTGAACACTGAAGCTTTCTTT. Residues: CASLDPTLNTEAFF.

This clonotype was counted a few times. This chain links TRBV11-2 with TRBJ2-1; unclear D gene. The germline V gene has CDR1 SGHAT and CDR2 FQNNGV. The CDR3 has 12 residues. V was shortened by 1 base and J by 15 bases, with 13 bases between the two germline ends. CDR3 region: CASSLVDQRRFF. In DNA, the CDR3 is TGTGCCAGCAGCTTAGTTGACCAGCGACGGTTCTTC.

This clonotype was seen ten or more times. The gene calls are TRBV5-1 and TRBJ2-3; 11 bases map to TRBD2. The CDR3 is made up of 15 amino acids. Germline trimming cut 6 bases from V and 1 base from J; bases unmatched to any gene: 4. In germline, CDR1 is SGHRS, CDR2 YFSETQ. The CDR3 nucleotides read TGCGCCAGCACGGGACTAGCGGACCGCACAGATACGCAGTATTTT. Translating it yields CASTGLADRTDTQYF. The full variable domain, in which reference TRBV5-1 and TRBJ2-3 provide the parts outside the CDR3, is KAGVTQTPRYLIKTRGQQVTLSCSPISGHRSVSWYQQTPGQGLQFLFEYFSETQRNKGNFPGRFSGRQFSNSRSEMNVSTLELGDSALYLCASTGLADRTDTQYFGPGTRLTVL.

In this sample, this clonotype turned up a few times. The J gene is TRBJ2-1, the V gene TRBV6-6; TRBD2 aligns across 10 bases. This CDR3 has 15 residues. Germline CDR1 and CDR2: MNHNY and SVGAGI (reference sequence). J was trimmed by 1 base and V by 10 bases; bases with no gene match: 7. CDR3 sequence (DNA): TGTGCCACCACTAGCGGGGTGGTTTCCTACAATGAGCAGTTCTTC. Protein sequence: CATTSGVVSYNEQFF.